The clone carrying this TCR beta chain has ten or more counts. These data originate in a study of T cells in Graves' hyperthyroidism and ophthalmopathy. Germline lookup yields CDR1 SGHAT and CDR2 FQNNGV. Between the trimmed V and J ends, which lost 5 bases and 2 bases, there was a span of 10 bases. The CDR3 extends over 13 amino acids. What was amplified from RNA transcripts were TCR beta CDR3 regions. A set of HTBI primers served as the primers for a first-round RT-PCR of the TCR CDR3. TCRdb reprocessed the multiplex PCR reads via MiXCR and lists one record per CDR3 protein. The table records roughly 380,000 distinct CDR3 sequences, approximately 13% of them present only once.

The sequencing input was blood. This TCR was recovered from a woman aged 18-29 years with Graves' hyperthyroidism. The genes are TRBV11-2 and TRBJ2-7; D remains unclear. The CDR3: CASSRFLAYEQYF. For the CDR3, the DNA is TGTGCCAGCAGCAGGTTCCTAGCCTACGAGCAGTACTTC.